The 6 T cell receptor beta chains given below trace back to one sample, sequenced in a study of CXCR3-negative and CXCR3-positive naive CD8 T cells. The TRB cDNA libraries were prepared by 5' RACE with UMI labels. Reanalyzing the 5' RACE reads, TCRdb keeps one entry per CDR3 protein, without DNA. The table lists about 6,200 distinct CDR3 sequences. Study findings and constraints: The study found more hydrophobic TRB CDR3s in CXCR3-positive naive cells than in CXCR3-negative naive cells.

These receptors are not linked to any known antigen. Sequencing was done on a sample of naive CXCR3+ CD8+ T cells from blood. The subset denotes: CD45RO-CCR7+CD27+CD95- naive CD8+ T cells expressing CXCR3 (TNR3+). The source of these receptors is a human donor in good health. Some clones in this sample may be carry-over from other donors' samples.

This rearrangement joins TRBV12-3 or TRBV12-4 to TRBJ2-1; TCRdb's D call of TRBD2 is untestable without DNA. The CDR3 extends over 14 amino acids. The CDR3 loop is CASSLSSGYNEQFF.

Frequency places this clonotype as medium-sized. This sequence joins TRBV6-5 and TRBJ2-1; TCRdb's D call of TRBD2 is untestable without DNA. The germline gives CDR1 MNHEY, CDR2 SVGAGI. The CDR3 runs to 17 residues. CDR3 region: CASSQGLAGGPFNEQFF.

This clonotype ranks as medium-sized in terms of frequency. This rearrangement joins TRBV9 to TRBJ2-3. CDR3 size: 14 residues. The germline V gene has CDR1 SGDLS and CDR2 YYNGEE. This chain's CDR3 is CASSVASSTDTQYF.

This chain links TRBV28 with TRBJ2-1; TCRdb names TRBD2, which stays unverified in the absence of DNA. Germline values: CDR1 MDHEN, CDR2 SYDVKM. This CDR3 has 16 amino acids. The CDR3 spells CASSKPGLVMSIEQFF.

This clonotype is called medium-sized (0.01 to 0.1%) based on its frequency. The genes are TRBV2 and TRBJ2-7; no DNA is available, so the TRBD2 call from TCRdb remains unchecked. CDR1 and CDR2 from the germline V gene are SNHLY and FYNNEI. The CDR3 is made up of 14 amino acids. The CDR3 loop reads CASRTGPQSYEQYF.

This rearrangement joins TRBV9 to TRBJ2-2; TCRdb indicates TRBD1, and absent DNA this call remains unverified. The CDR3 has 15 amino acids. The germline V gene has CDR1 SGDLS and CDR2 YYNGEE. Here the CDR3 reads CASSDTGANTGELFF. Full variable domain (outside the CDR3, taken from reference TRBV9 and TRBJ2-2): DSGVTQTPKHLITATGQRVTLRCSPRSGDLSVYWYQQSLDQGLQFLIQYYNGEERAKGNILERFSAQQFPDLHSELNLSSLELGDSALYFCASSDTGANTGELFFGEGSRLTVL.